The 31 T cell receptor beta chains reported below all come from one sample, sequenced in a study of T cell repertoires in cytomegalovirus infection. One entry per CDR3 protein results from TCRdb running MiXCR on the reads. The sample includes 680,000 or so distinct CDR3 sequences, 30% to 35% of them seen just once. These TCRs' antigens remain unknown. The source material was cultured PBMCs, sampled from culture after CMV antigen stimulation. All receptors derive from a human donor in good health (CMV status not recorded). Some clones in this sample may be carry-over from other donors' samples.

V gene TRBV11-2 combines with J gene TRBJ1-1; 7 bases fit TRBD1. The trim removed 5 bases at V and 7 bases at J, leaving 7 bases unmatched. The CDR3 runs to 13 residues. Looked up from germline, CDR1 is SGHAT and CDR2 is FQNNGV. CDR3 amino acids: CASSNRDRDEAFF. CDR3 in DNA: TGTGCCAGCAGCAACCGGGACAGAGATGAAGCTTTCTTT.

V usage is TRBV6-5 and J usage is TRBJ2-3; the match to TRBD2 covers 15 bases. V trimming: 2 bases; J trimming: 2 bases; junction bases outside the gene matches: 11. CDR1 is MNHEY and CDR2 is SVGAGI in the germline V gene. This CDR3 comprises 20 residues. CDR3 residues: CASSYRGLAGGHGYTDTQYF. CDR3 nucleotides: TGTGCCAGCAGTTACCGCGGACTAGCGGGGGGGCATGGTTACACAGATACGCAGTATTTT.

The chain has TRBV12-3 or TRBV12-4 and TRBJ1-1; 8 nucleotides agree with TRBD1. The CDR3 consists of 14 residues. V trimming: 4 bases; J trimming: 1 base; junction bases outside the gene matches: 2. CDR3 sequence: CASSWGQANTEAFF. CDR3 nucleotide sequence: TGTGCCAGCAGTTGGGGACAGGCGAACACTGAAGCTTTCTTT.

The J gene is TRBJ2-3, the V gene TRBV7-6; D remains unclear. V was trimmed by 1 base and J by 2 bases, leaving 7 bases between them. Looked up from germline, CDR1 is SGHVS and CDR2 is FNYEAQ. CDR3 length equals 14 residues. CDR3 nucleotides: TGTGCCAGCAGCTTAGACGTGGACACAGATACGCAGTATTTT. It is translated as CASSLDVDTDTQYF. The full variable domain, its missing parts supplied by reference TRBV7-6 and TRBJ2-3, is GAGVSQSPRYKVTKRGQDVALRCDPISGHVSLYWYRQALGQGPEFLTYFNYEAQQDKSGLPNDRFSAERPEGSISTLTIQRTEQRDSAMYRCASSLDVDTDTQYFGPGTRLTVL.

The CDR3 region is CASSPLLGGFVYEQYF. Here the CDR3 DNA reads TGTGCCAGCAGCCCTCTTCTCGGGGGATTTGTCTACGAGCAGTACTTC. V and J are TRBV7-9 and TRBJ2-7, with D maybe TRBD2 (6 bases). The CDR3 sequence is 16 residues long. Between the trimmed V and J ends, which lost 5 bases and 3 bases, there was a span of 20 bases. Germline CDR1 is SEHNR and CDR2 is FQNEAQ (reference sequence).

The chain couples TRBV25-1 to TRBJ2-1, with 7 nucleotides matching TRBD2. The CDR3 has 16 residues. V lost 2 bases and J lost 7; bases outside the gene matches: 11. Germline V gene data show CDR1 as MGHDK and CDR2 as SYGVNS. CDR3 sequence: CASSEVGGGSLNEQFF. As DNA, the CDR3 is TGTGCCAGCAGTGAAGTGGGCGGGGGAAGTCTAAATGAGCAGTTCTTC. The variable domain in full, with the rest retrieved from reference TRBV25-1 and TRBJ2-1, is EADIYQTPRYLVIGTGKKITLECSQTMGHDKMYWYQQDPGMELHLIHYSYGVNSTEKGDLSSESTVSRIRTEHFPLTLESARPSHTSQYLCASSEVGGGSLNEQFFGPGTRLTVL.

The chain has TRBV19 and TRBJ1-1, with 8 nucleotides matching TRBD1. From germline, CDR1 is LNHDA and CDR2 SQIVND (reference sequence). With V trimmed by 3 bases and J by 0 bases, 6 bases remained unmatched. The CDR3 covers 16 residues. For the CDR3, the DNA is TGTGCCAGTAGTATCCTTGGGGGACAGGTGAACACTGAAGCTTTCTTT. Translating it yields CASSILGGQVNTEAFF.

The chain has TRBV7-3 and TRBJ2-5, with D perhaps TRBD2 (6 bases). The germline V gene encodes CDR1 SGHTA and CDR2 FQGTGA. Trimming stripped 1 base from V and 5 bases from J, with 11 bases between. The CDR3 is 14 amino acids. In nucleotides, the CDR3 is TGTGCCAGCAGCTTAAGTGGGGGGACGGAGACCCAGTACTTC. Its protein is CASSLSGGTETQYF.

The CDR3 reads CASGPGSGSYEQYF. The CDR3 coding sequence is TGTGCCAGCGGCCCGGGGTCGGGCTCCTACGAGCAGTACTTC. The chain uses TRBV28 and TRBJ2-7, with TRBD2 as a possible D gene (5 bases). The CDR3 extends over 14 amino acids. Germline values: CDR1 MDHEN, CDR2 SYDVKM. V shed 8 bases and J shed 0 bases, with 14 bases lying between them.

The chain combines TRBV28 with TRBJ2-7; the D gene could be TRBD1 or TRBD2 (5 bases each). Germline V lookup: CDR1 MDHEN, CDR2 SYDVKM. The CDR3 covers 14 residues. V gave up 8 bases and J gave up 4 bases, with 18 bases separating them. The CDR3 region has the DNA TGTGCCAGCGCCCTTCAGGGAGACCTATACGAGCAGTACTTC. It translates to CASALQGDLYEQYF.

CDR3 DNA: TGTGCCACCAGTGATTTCCGGTCATACGAGCAGTACTTC. Protein product: CATSDFRSYEQYF. This chain connects TRBV24-1 to TRBJ2-7; D is uncertain. The CDR3 extends over 13 amino acids. Germline assignment: CDR1 KGHDR and CDR2 SFDVKD. Trimming removed 1 base from V and 4 bases from J, with 7 bases in between.

This clonotype has a single count. The chain links TRBV20-1 to TRBJ2-3; D tentatively reads TRBD1 or TRBD2 (7 bases each). V was shortened by 5 bases and J by 5 bases, with 14 bases between the two germline ends. The CDR3 consists of 13 residues. Germline V gene sequence: CDR1 DFQATT, CDR2 SNEGSKA (reference sequence). The CDR3 DNA sequence: TGCAGTGCTGGCCAGGGGGGGCAAGATACGCAGTATTTT. Translation gives CSAGQGGQDTQYF.

In its sample, this clonotype was seen a few times. This chain connects TRBV7-9 to TRBJ2-7; TRBD1 agrees at 8 bases. V was clipped by 6 bases and J by 3 bases; unmatched bases: 4. The CDR3 loop spans 13 amino acids. Germline V gene lookup returns CDR1 SEHNR and CDR2 FQNEAQ (reference sequence). CDR3 amino acids: CASSKTGDYEQYF. As DNA, the CDR3 is TGTGCCAGCAGTAAGACAGGGGACTACGAGCAGTACTTC.

This clonotype showed up just a few times. This chain joins TRBV7-2 and TRBJ1-5; D not certain. The V gene's germline CDR1 is SGHTA and CDR2 FQGNSA. V lost 0 bases to trimming and J lost 8 bases, with 8 bases between them. This CDR3 region has 13 residues. The CDR3 loop reads CASSLAPGEPQHF. As DNA, the CDR3 is TGTGCCAGCAGCTTAGCGCCAGGAGAGCCCCAGCATTTT.

This clonotype was seen a few times. J is TRBJ1-3 and V is TRBV7-2; maybe TRBD1 (6 bases). Germline V gene lookup returns CDR1 SGHTA and CDR2 FQGNSA. The CDR3 runs to 16 residues. With 5 bases removed from V and 5 bases from J, the gap between germline ends came to 19 bases. The CDR3 region has the DNA TGTGCCAGCAGCCGAGTGGGGGGGGGGCCAAGAAACACCATATATTTT. Translating gives CASSRVGGGPRNTIYF.

This clonotype was found a few times. The V and J genes are TRBV7-6 and TRBJ2-2; tentative D call: TRBD2 (6 bases). This CDR3 region has 15 residues. The V gene's germline CDR1 is SGHVS and CDR2 FNYEAQ. V was trimmed by 6 bases and J by 1 base, leaving 12 bases between them. The CDR3 DNA reads as TGTGCCAGCAGTATAGCGGATAAGAACACCGGGGAGCTGTTTTTT. This translates into CASSIADKNTGELFF.

The rearrangement uses TRBV6-1 and TRBJ1-4, with D possibly TRBD1 on 5 matching bases. V was cut by 6 bases and J by 7 bases, with 15 bases left in between. Germline loops: CDR1 MNHNS, CDR2 SASEGT. The CDR3 has 14 amino acids. CDR3 coding DNA: TGTGCCAGCAGGGTAACTCGGCAGGGTGAAAAACTGTTTTTT. Its protein is CASRVTRQGEKLFF.

V and J are TRBV12-3 or TRBV12-4 and TRBJ2-3; 10 bases match TRBD2. The CDR3 contains 14 residues. Germline trimming cut 10 bases from V and 5 bases from J; bases unmatched to any gene: 9. As DNA, the CDR3 is TGTGCCACCCGTCGGAGCGGGGGGGGAGATACGCAGTATTTT. It translates to CATRRSGGGDTQYF.

The chain joins TRBV19 to TRBJ2-5, with a tentative D call TRBD2 (6 bases). Germline CDR1 and CDR2: LNHDA and SQIVND (reference sequence). CDR3 length equals 16 residues. Between the trimmed V and J ends, which lost 6 bases and 5 bases, there was a span of 22 bases. CDR3 DNA sequence: TGTGCCAGTAGCATACTATTGTCGGGAGACGGGGAGACCCAGTACTTC. Amino acid sequence: CASSILLSGDGETQYF. Supplemented by reference TRBV19 and TRBJ2-5, the full variable domain reads DGGITQSPKYLFRKEGQNVTLSCEQNLNHDAMYWYRQDPGQGLRLIYYSQIVNDFQKGDIAEGYSVSREKKESFPLTVTSAQKNPTAFYLCASSILLSGDGETQYFGPGTRLLVL.

The V call is TRBV10-1, the J call TRBJ2-2; D could derive from TRBD1 or TRBD2 (5 bases each). CDR3 length: 14 residues. V lost 5 bases and J 5 bases, leaving 12 bases between the germline ends. The germline gives CDR1 WNHNN, CDR2 SYGVQD (reference sequence). CDR3 sequence reads: CASSRGTATGELFF. CDR3 bases: TGCGCCAGCAGTAGAGGGACGGCAACCGGGGAGCTGTTTTTT.

This clonotype was recorded a few times. The genes are TRBV12-3 or TRBV12-4 and TRBJ2-5, with 9 bases matching TRBD1. With 7 bases clipped from V and 9 bases from J, the junction kept 9 bases outside the gene matches. This CDR3 region has 13 residues. CDR3: CASKQGAGLAQYF. In DNA form, the CDR3 reads TGTGCCAGCAAACAGGGGGCTGGGTTGGCCCAGTACTTC.

V is TRBV12-3 or TRBV12-4 and J is TRBJ1-1; D is perhaps TRBD1 (5 bases). V was pared by 7 bases and J by 1 base, with 10 bases between. This CDR3 spans 13 amino acids. CDR3 bases: TGTGCCAGCACCCTGACAGCGAACACTGAAGCTTTCTTT. This translates into CASTLTANTEAFF.

This clonotype has only a few counts. The gene calls are TRBV12-5 and TRBJ1-4; 8 bases agree with TRBD1. The trim removed 2 bases at V and 5 bases at J, leaving 7 bases unmatched. This CDR3 is 16 amino acids long. CDR1 and CDR2 from the germline V gene are LGHNT and FRNRAP. The CDR3 protein is CASGLPRQGRNEKLFF. The CDR3 coding sequence is TGTGCTAGTGGTTTGCCGCGACAGGGGAGGAATGAAAAACTGTTTTTT.

This clonotype has a count of ten or more. V gene TRBV7-8 combines with J gene TRBJ2-7; 8 bases are a match to TRBD1. V lost 5 bases to trimming and J lost 4 bases; unmatched junction nucleotides: 4. CDR3 size: 13 residues. The germline V gene encodes CDR1 SGHVS and CDR2 FQNEAQ. This CDR3 is CASSPRTGYEQYF. CDR3 DNA sequence: TGTGCCAGCAGCCCCAGGACAGGGTACGAGCAGTACTTC.

The V gene is TRBV7-6, the J gene TRBJ1-4; 8 bases fit TRBD1. The CDR3 is 16 amino acids. Germline V gene lookup returns CDR1 SGHVS and CDR2 FNYEAQ. V shed 3 bases and J 13 bases; nucleotides not matched to a gene: 16. As DNA, the CDR3 is TGTGCCAGCAGCTTCCTGACAGGGGACGGTTTCGGTCGACTGTTTTTT. It translates to CASSFLTGDGFGRLFF. The full variable domain, completed using reference TRBV7-6 and TRBJ1-4, is GAGVSQSPRYKVTKRGQDVALRCDPISGHVSLYWYRQALGQGPEFLTYFNYEAQQDKSGLPNDRFSAERPEGSISTLTIQRTEQRDSAMYRCASSFLTGDGFGRLFFGSGTQLSVL.

V usage is TRBV19 and J usage is TRBJ2-2, with D perhaps TRBD1 (6 bases). V lost 10 bases and J lost 6, with 15 bases in between. This CDR3 is 13 amino acids long. The germline V gene encodes CDR1 LNHDA and CDR2 SQIVND (reference sequence). The CDR3 spells CATYTGIPGELFF. CDR3 DNA: TGTGCCACCTATACAGGGATTCCCGGGGAGCTGTTTTTT.

The sample holds a few counts of this clonotype. The gene calls are TRBV6-2 or TRBV6-3 and TRBJ1-1; D is unclear. This CDR3 is built from 14 residues. Trimming cost V 6 bases and J 1 base, with 12 bases left between them. Germline CDR1 is MNHEY and CDR2 is SVGEGT. This CDR3 reads CASSRGLPNTEAFF. DNA of the CDR3: TGTGCCAGCAGCCGCGGATTACCGAACACTGAAGCTTTCTTT.

The chain links TRBV6-5 to TRBJ2-1; 10 bases fit TRBD1. This CDR3 comprises 11 residues. CDR1 and CDR2 (germline): MNHEY, SVGAGI. The trim removed 7 bases at V and 11 bases at J, leaving 2 bases unmatched. The CDR3 DNA reads TGTGCCAGCAAGACAGGGGGCCAGCAGTTCTTC. Amino acid sequence: CASKTGGQQFF.

The chain joins TRBV28 to TRBJ2-5; D may be TRBD1 (5 bases). The germline gives CDR1 MDHEN, CDR2 SYDVKM. CDR3 length: 14 residues. V lost 5 bases, J lost 3 bases, and 13 bases lay in between. The CDR3 spells CASSPPGIKETQYF. CDR3 DNA: TGTGCCAGCAGTCCACCAGGGATAAAAGAGACCCAGTACTTC.

J is TRBJ1-1 and V is TRBV10-3; a possible D gene is TRBD1 (5 bases). This CDR3 comprises 12 residues. V was shortened by 5 bases and J by 6 bases, with 10 bases between the two germline ends. CDR1 and CDR2 from the germline V gene are ENHRY and SYGVKD. The DNA of the CDR3 is TGTGCCATCAGTTTCGGGGCCGCTGAAGCTTTCTTT. It yields the protein CAISFGAAEAFF.

Points on this clonotype: Compared with germline, one end of the junction differs, possibly owing to a read error. The chain recombines TRBV11-3 with TRBJ2-2; D possibly corresponds to TRBD2 (5 bases). The CDR3 is 16 residues long. Germline V gives CDR1 SGHNT, CDR2 YENEEA. The CDR3 DNA is TGTGCCAGCAGCAAAAGGACCAGGATTGGTACCGGGGAGCTGTTGTTT. Translating gives CASSKRTRIGTGELLF.